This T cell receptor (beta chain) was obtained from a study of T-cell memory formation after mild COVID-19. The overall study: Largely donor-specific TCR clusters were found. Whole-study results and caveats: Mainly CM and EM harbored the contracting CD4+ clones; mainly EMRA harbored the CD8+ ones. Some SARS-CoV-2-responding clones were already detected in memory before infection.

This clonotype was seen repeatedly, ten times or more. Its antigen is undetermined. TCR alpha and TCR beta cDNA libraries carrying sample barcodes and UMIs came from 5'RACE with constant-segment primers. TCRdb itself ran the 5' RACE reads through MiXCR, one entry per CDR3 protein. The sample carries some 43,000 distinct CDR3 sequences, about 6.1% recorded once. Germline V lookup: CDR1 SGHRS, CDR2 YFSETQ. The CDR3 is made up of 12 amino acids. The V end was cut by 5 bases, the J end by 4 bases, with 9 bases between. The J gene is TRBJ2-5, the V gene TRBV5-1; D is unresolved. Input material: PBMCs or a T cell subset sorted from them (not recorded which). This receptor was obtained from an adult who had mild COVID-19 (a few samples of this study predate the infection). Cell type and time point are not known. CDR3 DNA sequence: TGCGCCAGCAGAACGGACGGAGAGACCCAGTACTTC. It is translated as CASRTDGETQYF.